Below, 18 T cell receptor beta chains from the same sample are listed, as sequenced in a study of T cells in Graves' hyperthyroidism and ophthalmopathy (dated 2019 in TCRdb). Library preparation used multiplex PCR. Instrument used: Illumina HiSeq 2000. The TCR beta CDR3 regions were amplified from RNA transcripts. A first-round RT-PCR of the TCR CDR3 used the HTBI primer set with the Qiagen OneStep RT-PCR kit. TCRdb took the public reads, trimmed them with fastp at Q25, ran MiXCR for clone calling and kept in-frame beta chains. Rows merge per CDR3 protein into single entries with the most common DNA and genes. The sample table lists 600,000 to 800,000 distinct CDR3 sequences, 35% of them with a count of one. The ten largest clones take up 31% of the sample. Sequencing used blood. Receptor source: a middle-aged woman with Graves' hyperthyroidism.

This rearrangement joins TRBV2 to TRBJ1-1, with D unclear. The CDR3 is 16 amino acids. The ends were cut back, 5 bases at V and 5 bases at J, with 21 bases in the middle. The germline V gene encodes CDR1 SNHLY and CDR2 FYNNEI. In nucleotides, the CDR3 is TGTGCCAGCAGTTTTCTTTCTGGACGGTCGACGACTGAAGCTTTCTTT. This sequence encodes CASSFLSGRSTTEAFF.

The rearrangement links TRBV7-9 to TRBJ2-7; 8 nucleotides line up with TRBD1. V dropped 5 bases and J dropped 5; count of bases not matched to a gene: 11. The CDR3 spans 15 residues. The germline V gene has CDR1 SEHNR and CDR2 FQNEAQ (reference sequence). The CDR3 nucleotides read TGTGCCAGCAGCCCTTCAGGGGGCGACAGCAACGAGCAGTACTTC. It encodes CASSPSGGDSNEQYF.

The chain combines TRBV5-1 with TRBJ1-1, with 10 bases identical to TRBD1. The CDR3 is made up of 19 amino acids. With V trimmed by 0 bases and J by 3 bases, 14 bases remained unmatched. The V gene's germline CDR1 is SGHRS and CDR2 YFSETQ. The DNA for the CDR3 is TGCGCCAGCAGCTTGGGTTTGTTTAGACCGGGACAGGGGTACACTGAAGCTTTCTTT. Amino acid sequence: CASSLGLFRPGQGYTEAFF.

This clonotype was seen a few times. The chain links TRBV7-9 to TRBJ1-1; D not certain. In germline, CDR1 is SEHNR, CDR2 FQNEAQ (reference sequence). V lost 2 bases, J lost 1 base, and 14 bases lay in between. The CDR3 length is 16 residues. The CDR3 spells CASSLINLLRNTEAFF. CDR3 bases: TGTGCCAGCAGCTTAATCAATCTTCTACGGAACACTGAAGCTTTCTTT.

With regard to this clonotype: A much larger clonotype is one base distant, so this may be a read error. The rearrangement joins TRBV11-2 to TRBJ2-5; D might be TRBD1 or TRBD2, each matching 5 bases. CDR3 length: 14 residues. Germline V gene lookup returns CDR1 SGHAT and CDR2 FQNNGV. In DNA form, the CDR3 reads TGTGCCAGCAGCTTTGGGGACCCCGGAGAGACCCAGCACTTC. Protein product: CASSFGDPGETQHF.

Comments on this clonotype: At one boundary the junction diverges from the germline segment, which might be a read error. The gene calls are TRBV12-5 and TRBJ1-1; D perhaps matches TRBD1 (5 bases). The CDR3 totals 14 residues. CDR1 and CDR2 from the germline V gene are LGHNT and FRNRAP. CDR3 in amino acids: CASGIAYGGTEASF. CDR3 DNA sequence: TGTGCTAGTGGTATCGCATATGGGGGGACTGAAGCTTCCTTT.

This clonotype was seen only a few times. J is TRBJ1-2 and V is TRBV4-1, with D unclear. Germline CDR1 and CDR2: MGHRA and YSYEKL. Trimming took off 0 bases at V and 0 bases at J, with 5 bases between the two ends. The CDR3 consists of 14 residues. Written as DNA, the CDR3 is TGCGCCAGCAGCCAAGATAAGTCTAACTATGGCTACACCTTC. It translates to CASSQDKSNYGYTF.

This clonotype has at least ten counts. The chain is built from TRBV7-3 and TRBJ1-5; D is unresolved. V was cut by 10 bases and J by 3 bases, with 13 bases left in between. Germline lookup yields CDR1 SGHTA and CDR2 FQGTGA. The CDR3 extends over 13 amino acids. The CDR3 DNA reads as TGTGCCACCCAGGACCCTTACAATCAGCCCCAGCATTTT. It is translated as CATQDPYNQPQHF.

This clonotype has just a few counts. The CDR3 DNA is TGTGCCAGCAGCCTCCGACAGGCAACTACCGGGGAGCTGTTTTTT. The encoded protein is CASSLRQATTGELFF. The J gene is TRBJ2-2, the V gene TRBV7-8; D might be TRBD1 (6 bases). V lost 5 bases to trimming and J lost 5 bases, with 15 bases between them. CDR1 and CDR2 from the germline V gene are SGHVS and FQNEAQ. CDR3 length: 15 residues.

This clonotype was observed many times. The rearrangement uses TRBV19 and TRBJ1-3; D is ambiguous. Deletions cut 8 bases from V and 4 bases from J, with 18 bases between. The CDR3 is made up of 15 amino acids. The V gene's germline CDR1 is LNHDA and CDR2 SQIVND (reference sequence). The CDR3 DNA reads as TGTGCCAGTTCGGAAGCCTTCAACCTCGGAAACACCATATATTTT. This encodes CASSEAFNLGNTIYF.

This clonotype was recorded a few times. J is TRBJ2-5 and V is TRBV7-2; D is undetermined. Germline CDR1 reads SGHTA; CDR2 reads FQGNSA. V was pared by 1 base and J by 7 bases, with 16 bases between. This CDR3 comprises 15 residues. The CDR3 DNA sequence: TGTGCCAGCAGCTTAGTCCTGGCAGGTTCGGGGACCCAGTACTTC. It specifies CASSLVLAGSGTQYF. Based on the CDR3 plus reference TRBV7-2 and TRBJ2-5, the full variable domain is GAGVSQSPSNKVTEKGKDVELRCDPISGHTALYWYRQSLGQGLEFLIYFQGNSAPDKSGLPSDRFSAERTGGSVSTLTIQRTQQEDSAVYLCASSLVLAGSGTQYFGPGTRLLVL.

The chain has TRBV10-3 and TRBJ2-7, with a weak D call TRBD2 (6 bases). The germline gives CDR1 ENHRY, CDR2 SYGVKD. CDR3 size: 13 residues. V lost 5 bases and J lost 5, with 13 bases in between. In DNA, the CDR3 is TGTGCCATCAGTCCCCCGGGAGTCGACGAGCAGTACTTC. The encoded protein is CAISPPGVDEQYF.

This sequence joins TRBV6-5 and TRBJ1-2; 9 nucleotides line up with TRBD1. The CDR3 length is 14 residues. The germline CDR1 and CDR2 sequences are MNHEY and SVGAGI. V trimming: 6 bases; J trimming: 4 bases; junction bases outside the gene matches: 6. As DNA, the CDR3 is TGTGCCAGCAGGGGGGACAGGGTCCCCTATGGCTACACCTTC. This sequence encodes CASRGDRVPYGYTF.

This clonotype was picked up many times. This sequence joins TRBV10-2 and TRBJ2-6; D remains ambiguous. The germline V gene has CDR1 WSHSY and CDR2 SAAADI. The V end was cut by 2 bases, the J end by 0 bases, with 14 bases between. This CDR3 is 18 amino acids long. The DNA for the CDR3 is TGCGCCAGCAGTGAGACCCGAACAATAATCTCTGGGGCCAACGTCCTGACTTTC. The encoded protein is CASSETRTIISGANVLTF.

As regards this clonotype: With a much larger clone just one base away, this may be a read error. This sequence joins TRBV6-5 and TRBJ2-5; D perhaps matches TRBD2 (5 bases). Trimming cost V 2 bases and J 2 bases, with 9 bases left between them. This CDR3 comprises 14 residues. Germline V gene lookup returns CDR1 MNHEY and CDR2 SVGAGI. The CDR3 region is CASSYGGIQETQYF. CDR3 in DNA: TGTGCCAGCAGTTACGGAGGAATACAAGAGACCCAGTACTTC.

V and J are TRBV2 and TRBJ1-6; 9 nucleotides align to TRBD1. This CDR3 is 13 amino acids long. Germline assignment: CDR1 SNHLY and CDR2 FYNNEI. Losses at the gene ends were 7 bases for V and 9 bases for J; bases not matched to a gene: 4. The CDR3 reads CASKGQGSSPLHF. CDR3 nucleotide sequence: TGTGCCAGCAAGGGACAGGGAAGTTCACCCCTCCACTTT.

This clonotype appeared many times. The chain couples TRBV20-1 to TRBJ2-7; 15 nucleotides agree with TRBD2. V dropped 0 bases and J dropped 5; count of bases not matched to a gene: 17. The CDR3 runs 20 residues. Germline lookup yields CDR1 DFQATT and CDR2 SNEGSKA (reference sequence). Here the CDR3 DNA reads TGCAGTGCTAGAGATTCGGGCCGGACTAGCGGGAGGGCCTGGTCGAACGAGCAGTACTTC. Translating it yields CSARDSGRTSGRAWSNEQYF.

CDR3 region: CASSQVRLAGAPSYEQYF. The CDR3 bases are TGTGCCAGCAGCCAAGTAAGACTAGCGGGAGCACCCTCCTACGAGCAGTACTTC. The chain links TRBV14 to TRBJ2-7; TRBD2 matches 12 bases. The junction had 7 bases not matched to a gene; V was cut back by 1 base and J by 0 bases. CDR3 length: 18 amino acids. The V gene's germline CDR1 is SGHDN and CDR2 FVKESK.